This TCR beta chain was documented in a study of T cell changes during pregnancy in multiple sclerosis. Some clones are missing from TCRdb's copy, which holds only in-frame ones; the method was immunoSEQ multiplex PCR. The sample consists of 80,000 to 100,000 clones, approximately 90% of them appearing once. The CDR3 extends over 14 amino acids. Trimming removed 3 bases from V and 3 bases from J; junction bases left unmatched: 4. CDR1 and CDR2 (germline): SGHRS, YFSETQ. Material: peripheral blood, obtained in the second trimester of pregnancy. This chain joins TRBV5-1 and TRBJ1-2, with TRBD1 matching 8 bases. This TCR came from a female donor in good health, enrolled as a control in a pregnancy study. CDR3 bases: TGCGCCAGCAGCTCCCAGACAGGGGACTATGGCTACACCTTC. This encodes CASSSQTGDYGYTF.